One and the same sample provided the 2 T cell receptor beta chains below, sequenced in a study of T cell changes during pregnancy in multiple sclerosis. Produced via immunoSEQ multiplex PCR; TCRdb's table is partial and in-frame only. The table lists tens of thousands of clones, over 75% of them singletons. Sequenced here: CD4+ T cells from peripheral blood mononuclear cells, sampled in the second trimester of pregnancy. The receptors derive from a female donor with multiple sclerosis, enrolled in a pregnancy study.

Here the CDR3 reads CASSLEGGAGGSYEQYF. CDR3 coding DNA: TGTGCCAGCAGCTTAGAAGGCGGAGCGGGAGGGTCCTACGAGCAGTACTTC. This sequence joins TRBV11-2 and TRBJ2-7; TRBD2 matches at 10 bases. Germline CDR1 reads SGHAT; CDR2 reads FQNNGV. The CDR3 is made up of 17 amino acids. V trimming: 0 bases; J trimming: 1 base; junction bases outside the gene matches: 6.

The V and J genes are TRBV5-4 and TRBJ1-4; weak D call: TRBD1 (6 bases). The CDR3 is 13 amino acids. The germline CDR1 and CDR2 sequences are SGHNT and YYREEE (reference sequence). With 3 bases removed from V and 8 bases from J, the gap between germline ends came to 11 bases. CDR3 sequence reads: CASSSQGYEKLFF. The CDR3 nucleotides read TGTGCCAGCAGCTCCCAGGGGTACGAAAAACTGTTTTTT.